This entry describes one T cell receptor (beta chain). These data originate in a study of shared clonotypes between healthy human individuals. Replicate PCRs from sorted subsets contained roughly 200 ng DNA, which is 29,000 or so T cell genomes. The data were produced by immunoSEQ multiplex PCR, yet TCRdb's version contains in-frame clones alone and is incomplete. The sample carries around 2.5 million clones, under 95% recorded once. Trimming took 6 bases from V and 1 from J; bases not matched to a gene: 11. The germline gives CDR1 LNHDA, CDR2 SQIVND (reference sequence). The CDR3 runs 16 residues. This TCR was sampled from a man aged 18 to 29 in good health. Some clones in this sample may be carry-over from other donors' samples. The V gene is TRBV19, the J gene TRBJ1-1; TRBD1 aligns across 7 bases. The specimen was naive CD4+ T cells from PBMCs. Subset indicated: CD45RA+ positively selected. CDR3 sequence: CASSDPGGESNTEAFF. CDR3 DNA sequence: TGTGCCAGTAGCGACCCAGGGGGGGAATCGAACACTGAAGCTTTCTTT.